The rows below give T cell receptor beta chains drawn from one sample of a study of T cell changes during pregnancy in multiple sclerosis. Assay: immunoSEQ multiplex PCR; the TCRdb copy retains only in-frame clones and omits some. The sample has 80,000 to 100,000 clones; 75% to 95% are singletons. The input for sequencing was peripheral blood, taken in the second trimester of pregnancy. These receptor sequences come from a female donor in good health, enrolled as a control in a pregnancy study. Both conserved end residues are part of each CDR3. The D gene is left open where the match is weak. Some rows have no size entry. The others give once, few or many, or a class for an expanded clone.

V gene,J gene,D gene,clone size,CDR3 DNA,CDR3 protein
TRBV7-2,TRBJ1-5,NA,NA,TGTGCCAGCAGCTTAGAGCTTAATCAGCCCCAGCATTTT,CASSLELNQPQHF
TRBV2,TRBJ2-4,TRBD1,once,TGTGCCAGCAGTAGAGGACAGGGAAACATTCAGTACTTC,CASSRGQGNIQYF
TRBV5-5,TRBJ1-1,TRBD1,NA,TGTGCCAGCAGCTTGATTCCGGGACAGCCGAACACTGAAGCTTTCTTT,CASSLIPGQPNTEAFF
TRBV7-2,TRBJ1-4,TRBD1,NA,TGTGCCAGCAGCCTTCAGGGGGCAGATGAAAAACTGTTTTTT,CASSLQGADEKLFF
TRBV28,TRBJ1-1,NA,NA,TGTGCCAGCAGTTTCTTACAGGCCGAAAACCAGAACACTGAAGCTTTCTTT,CASSFLQAENQNTEAFF
TRBV7-6,TRBJ2-5,TRBD2,few,TGTGCCAGCAGCTTAGGGCGGGGAGGGGAGACCCAGTACTTC,CASSLGRGGETQYF
TRBV5-1,TRBJ2-1,TRBD2,NA,TGCGCCAGCAGCGACCGAGCGGGGGCGGACAATGAGCAGTTCTTC,CASSDRAGADNEQFF
TRBV9,TRBJ2-3,TRBD1,NA,TGTGCCAGCAGCGTAGTCATAGGACAGGGGAGCACAGATACGCAGTATTTT,CASSVVIGQGSTDTQYF
TRBV5-1,TRBJ1-5,NA,NA,TGCGCCAGCAGCTCTGGGGGGGCCAATCAGCCCCAGCATTTT,CASSSGGANQPQHF
TRBV6-6,TRBJ1-3,NA,NA,TGTGCCAGCAGCCAAGGGGCCCTTTCTGGAAACACCATATATTTT,CASSQGALSGNTIYF
TRBV6-4,TRBJ2-1,TRBD1,NA,TGTGCCAGCAGTGACTCTTCGGGACAGACTATGCCTGAGCAGTTCTTC,CASSDSSGQTMPEQFF
TRBV6-5,TRBJ1-2,TRBD1,NA,TGTGCCAGCAGCCCGGGACAGAGCTACTATGGCTACACCTTC,CASSPGQSYYGYTF